The 13 T cell receptor beta chains below were found in one sample sequenced in a study of shared clonotypes between healthy human individuals. Terminally differentiated effector memory CD45RA+ cells were excluded from the naive CD8 cells, which were CD45RO-negative and positively selected for CCR7. The data were produced by immunoSEQ multiplex PCR, yet TCRdb's version contains in-frame clones alone and is incomplete. Of 1.5 million to 2.5 million clones detected, about 95% appear once; the ten largest clones hold roughly 1.2%. The specimen sequenced was naive CD8+ T cells sorted from blood. The receptors stem from a man aged 18 to 35 in good health.

The gene calls are TRBV28 and TRBJ2-7, with D tentatively TRBD2 (5 bases). The length of the CDR3 is 14 residues. The V gene's germline CDR1 is MDHEN and CDR2 SYDVKM. Between the trimmed V and J ends, which lost 3 bases and 4 bases, there was a span of 13 bases. This CDR3 is CASSLWTADYEQYF. CDR3 DNA sequence: TGTGCCAGCAGTTTGTGGACTGCAGATTACGAGCAGTACTTC.

This clone was picked up one time. This chain joins TRBV5-1 and TRBJ2-6; the match to TRBD1 covers 9 bases. Trimming at V came to 0 bases and at J to 0 bases, leaving 4 bases not matched to a gene. Germline CDR1 SGHRS, CDR2 YFSETQ. The CDR3 extends over 18 amino acids. Here the CDR3 reads CASSLAGTGYSGANVLTF. The CDR3 bases are TGCGCCAGCAGCTTGGCCGGGACAGGGTACTCTGGGGCCAACGTCCTGACTTTC.

This sequence joins TRBV30 and TRBJ2-2; TRBD1 aligns across 11 bases. Germline V CDR1 and CDR2: GTSNPN, SVGIG (reference sequence). This CDR3 comprises 15 residues. V lost 5 bases, J lost 2 bases, and 4 bases stayed unmatched. Here the CDR3 DNA reads TGTGCCTGGGACGGGACAGGGGGTAACACCGGGGAGCTGTTTTTT. It specifies CAWDGTGGNTGELFF.

This chain joins TRBV7-9 and TRBJ1-3; D remains unclear. Germline CDR1 is SEHNR and CDR2 is FQNEAQ (reference sequence). V was shortened by 4 bases and J by 0 bases, with 16 bases between the two germline ends. CDR3 length: 17 residues. In DNA form, the CDR3 reads TGTGCCAGCAGCTCGAACTGGGGTCCCAGCTCTGGAAACACCATATATTTT. The encoded protein is CASSSNWGPSSGNTIYF.

The chain is built from TRBV19 and TRBJ1-3, with a weak D call TRBD1 (5 bases). Trimming stripped 6 bases from V and 0 bases from J, with 15 bases between. The CDR3 consists of 16 residues. Germline lookup yields CDR1 LNHDA and CDR2 SQIVND (reference sequence). As DNA, the CDR3 is TGTGCCAGTAGCCCCCCCCGGGGGGGCTCTGGAAACACCATATATTTT. Its translation: CASSPPRGGSGNTIYF.

The rearrangement uses TRBV4-3 and TRBJ2-7; D perhaps matches TRBD1 (5 bases). Trimming took 1 base from V and 0 from J, leaving 10 bases between them. This CDR3 is 15 amino acids long. The germline V gene has CDR1 LGHNA and CDR2 YSLEER. CDR3 coding DNA: TGCGCCAGCAGCCAAGCCCAGGGTTTCTCCTACGAGCAGTACTTC. Translation: CASSQAQGFSYEQYF.

This chain uses TRBV7-2 with TRBJ2-7, with 13 bases that match TRBD2. This CDR3 region has 16 residues. J was trimmed by 7 bases and V by 5 bases; bases with no gene match: 11. The germline V gene encodes CDR1 SGHTA and CDR2 FQGNSA. The CDR3 sequence is CASSKPGLAGADEQYF. The CDR3 nucleotides are TGTGCCAGCAGCAAGCCCGGACTAGCGGGAGCAGATGAGCAGTACTTC.

For this clone: Other DNA sequences from this sample encode an identical CDR3 as well. The chain has TRBV5-1 and TRBJ2-7, with D uncertain. The germline V and J ends were trimmed by 0 bases and 2 bases, with 6 bases remaining between them. CDR1 is SGHRS, CDR2 YFSETQ, per germline. The CDR3 is made up of 13 amino acids. CDR3 coding DNA: TGCGCCAGCAGCTTGGCGGCACCCTACGAGCAGTACTTC. It is translated as CASSLAAPYEQYF.

Notes on this clone: Other DNA sequences in this specimen translate into the identical CDR3. J is TRBJ2-2 and V is TRBV6-5; weak D call: TRBD2 (6 bases). This CDR3 region has 14 residues. Germline V gives CDR1 MNHEY, CDR2 SVGAGI. Trimming took 4 bases from V and 1 from J, leaving 7 bases between them. The CDR3 loop reads CASSWGENTGELFF. CDR3 coding DNA: TGTGCCAGCAGTTGGGGGGAGAACACCGGGGAGCTGTTTTTT.

In regard to this clone: Additional DNA sequences in this sample encode the identical CDR3. This sequence joins TRBV7-2 and TRBJ2-1; no firm D call. V was clipped by 6 bases and J by 4 bases, with 4 bases between them. This CDR3 is 11 amino acids long. Germline CDR1 SGHTA, CDR2 FQGNSA. This CDR3 is CASRLYNEQFF. CDR3 nucleotides: TGTGCCAGCAGGTTGTACAATGAGCAGTTCTTC.

This clone was seen a few times. The chain carries TRBV11-2 and TRBJ2-7, with 7 bases aligning to TRBD2. Losses at the gene ends were 4 bases for V and 0 bases for J; bases not matched to a gene: 6. This CDR3 has 15 amino acids. Germline V gene lookup returns CDR1 SGHAT and CDR2 FQNNGV. Here the CDR3 DNA reads TGTGCCAGCAGCTGGGGAGCGGGAAGCTCCTACGAGCAGTACTTC. It codes for CASSWGAGSSYEQYF.

The chain is built from TRBV2 and TRBJ1-3; D remains unclear. Per the germline V gene, CDR1 is SNHLY and CDR2 is FYNNEI. The V end was cut by 8 bases, the J end by 4 bases, with 12 bases between. The CDR3 consists of 13 residues. The CDR3 region has the DNA TGTGCCAGCGGGCCCGGGGAAGGAAACACCATATATTTT. It codes for CASGPGEGNTIYF.

This chain uses TRBV25-1 with TRBJ2-5, with D hard to call. The V end lost 2 bases, the J end lost 1 base, and 5 bases lay between the germline ends. Germline assignment: CDR1 MGHDK and CDR2 SYGVNS. This CDR3 has 13 residues. CDR3 coding DNA: TGTGCCAGCAGTGAAGAGTTCCAAGAGACCCAGTACTTC. Its protein product is CASSEEFQETQYF.